Shown below are 18 T cell receptor beta chains from a single sample sequenced in a study of cytomegalovirus exposure and HLA in healthy donors. 13 Jbeta primers and 60 Vbeta primers were used for the PCR. Repertoires were generated with immunoSEQ multiplex PCR, while TCRdb's copy carries only in-frame clones and drops some. Of approximately 150,000 clones listed, roughly 77% are singletons. Sequenced sample: PBMCs. These receptor sequences come from a man in his late teens or twenties in good health and CMV-seropositive.

This chain connects TRBV7-6 to TRBJ2-3, with 9 bases that match TRBD1. V was clipped by 6 bases and J by 2 bases; unmatched bases: 9. This CDR3 contains 16 residues. Germline CDR1 reads SGHVS; CDR2 reads FNYEAQ. The CDR3 DNA reads TGTGCCAGCAGTTCGGGGACAGGGTCCTACACAGATACGCAGTATTTT. Its translation is CASSSGTGSYTDTQYF.

The J gene is TRBJ1-2, the V gene TRBV11-2; 7 bases are a match to TRBD1. CDR3 length equals 15 residues. The V gene's germline CDR1 is SGHAT and CDR2 FQNNGV. After removal of 4 bases from V and 3 bases from J, the junction contained 8 bases not matched to a gene. The CDR3 sequence is CASSSFKGTDYGYTF. The CDR3 nucleotides are TGTGCCAGCAGCTCATTCAAGGGGACAGACTATGGCTACACCTTC.

V is TRBV28 and J is TRBJ1-4; 8 nucleotides agree with TRBD1. In germline, CDR1 is MDHEN, CDR2 SYDVKM. The CDR3 has 16 amino acids. V lost 1 base to trimming and J lost 4 bases; unmatched junction nucleotides: 5. Here the CDR3 DNA reads TGTGCCAGCAGTTTATTCGGACAGGGAAATAATGAAAAACTGTTTTTT. As protein: CASSLFGQGNNEKLFF.

The V and J genes are TRBV15 and TRBJ2-1; 10 bases are a match to TRBD2. This CDR3 spans 14 amino acids. Germline V CDR1 and CDR2: LNHNV, YYDKDF (reference sequence). V trimming: 6 bases; J trimming: 5 bases; junction bases outside the gene matches: 4. The CDR3 sequence is CATRKAGGDNEQFF. The CDR3 DNA is TGTGCCACCAGGAAAGCGGGGGGGGACAATGAGCAGTTCTTC.

The CDR3: CASRFRGQGAHGYTF. The CDR3 region has the DNA TGTGCCAGCCGCTTTAGGGGACAGGGGGCGCACGGCTACACCTTC. The V and J genes are TRBV28 and TRBJ1-2, with 12 bases lining up with TRBD1. The V gene's germline CDR1 is MDHEN and CDR2 SYDVKM. V dropped 8 bases and J dropped 8; count of bases not matched to a gene: 12. CDR3 size: 15 residues.

This chain connects TRBV9 to TRBJ1-4; D is unresolved. Germline CDR1 SGDLS, CDR2 YYNGEE. Trimming cost V 0 bases and J 5 bases, with 5 bases left between them. CDR3 size: 13 residues. CDR3: CASSVEENEKLFF. In nucleotides, the CDR3 is TGTGCCAGCAGCGTAGAGGAGAATGAAAAACTGTTTTTT.

This chain uses TRBV19 with TRBJ2-5, with 7 positions matching TRBD2. Germline lookup yields CDR1 LNHDA and CDR2 SQIVND (reference sequence). With 3 bases clipped from V and 2 bases from J, the junction kept 6 bases outside the gene matches. This CDR3 spans 15 amino acids. This CDR3 reads CASSIGGRWQETQYF. The CDR3 region has the DNA TGTGCCAGTAGTATCGGGGGGAGGTGGCAAGAGACCCAGTACTTC.

The chain is built from TRBV4-2 and TRBJ1-2; D uncertain. The V end was cut by 3 bases, the J end by 7 bases, with 18 bases between. The CDR3 is 15 amino acids. Germline V gives CDR1 LGHNA, CDR2 YNFKEQ. The CDR3 spells CASSHPGSIYSGYTF. CDR3 bases: TGTGCCAGCAGCCACCCCGGGTCGATCTACTCTGGCTACACCTTC.

The gene calls are TRBV19 and TRBJ1-5; perhaps TRBD1 as D (5 bases). This CDR3 has 13 amino acids. Deletions cut 5 bases from V and 7 bases from J, with 12 bases between. Germline loops: CDR1 LNHDA, CDR2 SQIVND (reference sequence). The CDR3 sequence is CASSGGYRQPQHF. The CDR3 coding sequence is TGTGCCAGTAGTGGGGGGTACCGGCAGCCCCAGCATTTT.

This clone was seen only once. V usage is TRBV30 and J usage is TRBJ1-2; D is uncertain. The CDR3 totals 14 residues. Germline CDR1 GTSNPN, CDR2 SVGIG (reference sequence). The V gene lost 6 bases and the J gene lost 5 bases, with 19 bases spanning the gap. In DNA, the CDR3 is TGTGCCTGCCAGGTGCCGCCCTTTCGTTATGGCTACACCTTC. Protein sequence: CACQVPPFRYGYTF.

A single count supports this clone. The chain recombines TRBV6-1 with TRBJ1-6, with TRBD1 as a possible D gene (6 bases). The length of the CDR3 is 16 residues. Per the germline V gene, CDR1 is MNHNS and CDR2 is SASEGT. Trimming shortened V by 4 bases and J by 2 bases, and 12 bases separated the two germline ends. This CDR3 is CASSAGGQPYNSPLHF. CDR3 DNA: TGTGCCAGCAGTGCCGGCGGACAGCCCTATAATTCACCCCTCCACTTT.

V gene TRBV7-3 combines with J gene TRBJ2-2, with TRBD1 matching over 8 bases. CDR3 length equals 14 residues. The germline gives CDR1 SGHTA, CDR2 FQGTGA. Unmatched junction bases numbered 5, after V lost 5 bases and J lost 6 bases. CDR3 amino acids: CASSTDRGPGELFF. The CDR3 DNA follows: TGTGCCAGCAGCACAGACAGGGGTCCCGGGGAGCTGTTTTTT.

The genes are TRBV5-1 and TRBJ2-5; D may be TRBD2 (6 bases). Trimming cost V 4 bases and J 5 bases, with 18 bases left between them. This CDR3 comprises 15 residues. Per the germline V gene, CDR1 is SGHRS and CDR2 is YFSETQ. For the CDR3, the DNA is TGCGCCAGCAGCGGGAGGAGCAGGGAGGCCGAGACCCAGTACTTC. Its translation is CASSGRSREAETQYF.

This clone appeared a few times. V usage is TRBV6-4 and J usage is TRBJ2-1, with 12 bases fitting TRBD2. The ends lost 6 bases at V and 4 bases at J; junction bases unmatched: 4. In germline, CDR1 is MRHNA, CDR2 SNTAGT. CDR3 length: 15 amino acids. CDR3 protein: CASSFLAGGYNEQFF. Here the CDR3 DNA reads TGTGCCAGCAGCTTTCTAGCGGGAGGGTACAATGAGCAGTTCTTC.

This chain connects TRBV5-1 to TRBJ1-4, with D possibly matching TRBD1 (5 bases). Germline V gives CDR1 SGHRS, CDR2 YFSETQ. The CDR3 covers 15 residues. V was cut by 2 bases and J by 7 bases, with 15 bases left in between. CDR3 in amino acids: CASSFDGQGGEKLFF. The CDR3 coding sequence is TGCGCCAGCAGCTTCGACGGGCAGGGAGGTGAAAAACTGTTTTTT.

The chain combines TRBV11-2 with TRBJ2-1, with D maybe TRBD1 (6 bases). V gave up 5 bases and J gave up 5 bases, with 13 bases separating them. Germline lookup yields CDR1 SGHAT and CDR2 FQNNGV. This CDR3 is 14 amino acids long. The CDR3 DNA reads TGTGCCAGCAGCGTGGGGGCCGAAAACAATGAGCAGTTCTTC. This gives the protein CASSVGAENNEQFF.

In its sample, this clone was seen a few times. The V gene is TRBV25-1, the J gene TRBJ1-2; 12 positions match TRBD1. J lost 5 bases, V lost 5 bases, and 15 bases had no gene match. Germline V lookup: CDR1 MGHDK, CDR2 SYGVNS. This CDR3 contains 18 residues. CDR3 loop: CASSTGTGGFREIYGYTF. In DNA, the CDR3 is TGTGCCAGCAGTACCGGGACAGGGGGCTTCCGAGAAATTTATGGCTACACCTTC.

CDR3 sequence reads: CASSRRGGRAGTGELFF. The CDR3 DNA reads as TGTGCCAGCAGCCGTCGGGGCGGGAGGGCAGGGACCGGGGAGCTGTTTTTT. The chain combines TRBV11-3 with TRBJ2-2; 9 bases are a match to TRBD2. Germline trimming cut 5 bases from V and 5 bases from J; bases unmatched to any gene: 12. The CDR3 has 17 amino acids. The V gene's germline CDR1 is SGHNT and CDR2 YENEEA.